These T cell receptor beta chains were read from a single sample in a study of T cells after yellow fever vaccination. One entry per CDR3 protein results from TCRdb running MiXCR on the 5' RACE reads. Among roughly 350,000 distinct CDR3 sequences listed, over 4% were seen once. The material was PBMCs, obtained 5 days after the yellow fever booster vaccination. The receptors derive from a man in his late teens or twenties who received the YFV17D yellow fever vaccine. CDR3s include the opening cysteine and the closing phenylalanine or tryptophan. A D gene is named only where the DNA matches it firmly. Size is stated for part of the rows, as once, few or many counts, or as a class when the clone is expanded.

j_call v_call d_call clone_size cdr3_nt cdr3_aa
TRBJ2-2 TRBV9 - many TGTGCCAGCAGCCCCGTCCAGCGGTCCACCGGGGAGCTGTTTTTT CASSPVQRSTGELFF
TRBJ1-6 TRBV12-3/TRBV12-4 - - TGTGCCAGCAGTTTAAAGGGGCCCCGAAATTCACCCCTCCACTTT CASSLKGPRNSPLHF
TRBJ2-5 TRBV28 TRBD2 - TGTGCCAGCAGACCGACTAGCGGGGACCAAGAGACCCAGTACTTC CASRPTSGDQETQYF
TRBJ1-6 TRBV5-1 TRBD1 few TGCGCCAGCAGCACGGGACAGGGTTATTCACCCCTCCACTTT CASSTGQGYSPLHF
TRBJ2-3 TRBV12-3/TRBV12-4 - many TGTGCCAGCAGTTTTGGTGCGGGACAGTCAGATACGCAGTATTTT CASSFGAGQSDTQYF
TRBJ1-1 TRBV20-1 - - TGCAGTGCTAGAGATAGGGGAAGGAGCACTGAAGCTTTCTTT CSARDRGRSTEAFF
TRBJ2-5 TRBV5-1 - many TGCGCCAGCAGCTTGGCCTCGGACCAAGAGACCCAGTACTTC CASSLASDQETQYF
TRBJ2-6 TRBV9 - many TGTGCCAGCAGCGTAGCTGGGAGTGTGTCCAACGTCCTGACTTTC CASSVAGSVSNVLTF
TRBJ1-4 TRBV27 - - TGTGCCAGCAGTTTAATGGGGGGCCCTTGGGGTAATGAAAAACTGTTTTTT CASSLMGGPWGNEKLFF
TRBJ2-5 TRBV20-1 - few TGCAGTGCAAGGACTGGTTTAATGTGGGAGACCCAGTACTTC CSARTGLMWETQYF
TRBJ2-1 TRBV29-1 - - TGCAGCGGGGGGACCCAACGGGGTACCCACAATGAGCAGTTCTTC CSGGTQRGTHNEQFF
TRBJ1-1 TRBV20-1 - few TGCAGTGTCCCAGGGTTTGGGTACACTGAAGCTTTCTTT CSVPGFGYTEAFF
TRBJ1-6 TRBV15 - few TGTGCCACCAGCGGCGGCGCCGGCGAATCCTATAATTCACCCCTCCACTTT CATSGGAGESYNSPLHF
TRBJ1-2 TRBV4-1 - few TGCGCCAGCAGCCAAGAATTCCATTCAGGGGTTGGCTACACCTTC CASSQEFHSGVGYTF
TRBJ2-3 TRBV5-1 - - TGCGCCAGCAGCTTGGGATCTGGGATCACAGATACGCAGTATTTT CASSLGSGITDTQYF
TRBJ2-7 TRBV7-9 - - TGTGCCAGCAGCACAACAGGGAGAGGCTACGAGCAGTACTTC CASSTTGRGYEQYF
TRBJ1-3 TRBV5-1 - few TGCGCCAGCAGCTTGTACGGGGCCAGCTCTGGAAACACCATATATTTT CASSLYGASSGNTIYF
TRBJ1-2 TRBV29-1 - many TGCAGCGTTGAAGTTGCTCCCGGCGGCCTTGGGGGCTACACCTTC CSVEVAPGGLGGYTF
TRBJ2-4 TRBV11-1 - few TGTGCCAGCAGCTTAGCGCTGGGGATCGCGGGAGCCAAAAACATTCAGTACTTC CASSLALGIAGAKNIQYF
TRBJ2-2 TRBV6-4 - many TGTGCCAGCAGTGAGGCGAACACCGGGGAGCTGTTTTTT CASSEANTGELFF
TRBJ2-3 TRBV18 TRBD1 many TGTGCCAGCTCACCCCGGACAGGGGTCACAGATACGCAGTATTTT CASSPRTGVTDTQYF
TRBJ2-5 TRBV7-9 - - TGTGCCAGCAGCTTAGCGCTTGGGGGGACGGAGACCCAGTACTTC CASSLALGGTETQYF
TRBJ1-5 TRBV6-2/TRBV6-3 - - TGTGCCAGCAGTGCGACAGCGATCCCGCCCCAGCATTTT CASSATAIPPQHF
TRBJ2-1 TRBV7-2 - many TGTGCCAGCAGCTTATGGCCCGGGGTTCCACACGGTGAGCAGTTCTTC CASSLWPGVPHGEQFF
TRBJ2-5 TRBV13 - - TGTGCCAGCAGCTTGCGACTAGAGACCCAGTACTTC CASSLRLETQYF
TRBJ1-5 TRBV20-1 - few TGCAGTGCTAGGGAGGAAGGCAATCAGCCCCAGCATTTT CSAREEGNQPQHF
TRBJ1-2 TRBV4-3 - - TGCGCCAGCAGCCAAGATGCAGGAACCGCTATGGGCTACACCTTC CASSQDAGTAMGYTF
TRBJ2-3 TRBV5-1 - - TGCGCCAGCAAGGGCGAAGTGCAGTATTTT CASKGEVQYF
TRBJ1-1 TRBV4-1 TRBD1 few TGCGCCAGCAGCCAAGAGGCCGGGACAGTTATGAACACTGAAGCTTTCTTT CASSQEAGTVMNTEAFF
TRBJ2-3 TRBV11-2 TRBD2 - TGTGCCAGCAGCCATATGTTAGCGGGGACAGATACGCAGTATTTT CASSHMLAGTDTQYF
TRBJ2-1 TRBV5-1 TRBD2 - TGCGCCAGCAGCGGAGGAGGGGCGGGAGCCGCCTACAATGAGCAGTTCTTC CASSGGGAGAAYNEQFF
TRBJ2-3 TRBV20-1 - - TGCAGTGCTATTGGGCCAGACTTTACTAGCACAGATACGCAGTATTTT CSAIGPDFTSTDTQYF
TRBJ1-1 TRBV20-1 - few TGCAGTGCTAGTACCCCAGGGCGGGTCACTGAAGCTTTCTTT CSASTPGRVTEAFF
TRBJ2-1 TRBV29-1 - many TGCAGCGTTGTGGCCCTGAGGTTTGAGCAGTTCTTC CSVVALRFEQFF
TRBJ2-1 TRBV7-9 - - TGTGCCAGCAGCTTAGCGTGGCGGGGCTCCTACAATGAGCAGTTCTTC CASSLAWRGSYNEQFF
TRBJ1-1 TRBV7-3 - - TGTGCCAGCAGCCTTACGGTGGACACTGAAGCTTTCTTT CASSLTVDTEAFF
TRBJ2-5 TRBV7-3 TRBD1 many TGTGCCAGCAGCAGCACAGGGGGCGGCCAAGAGACCCAGTACTTC CASSSTGGGQETQYF
TRBJ2-1 TRBV6-6 - few TGTGCCAGCACCTTGCGGGGTGAAGAGATCTTC CASTLRGEEIF
TRBJ2-1 TRBV7-2 - many TGTGCCAGCAGTTCCGTCTGGCTGACGGGTGAGCAGTTCTTC CASSSVWLTGEQFF
TRBJ1-1 TRBV19 - - TGTGCCAGTAGGGCCAACAGGGACACTGAAGCTTTCTTT CASRANRDTEAFF
TRBJ1-4 TRBV20-1 - - TGCAGTGCTAGGCCGAACAGGGCGACTAATGAAAAACTGTTTTTT CSARPNRATNEKLFF
TRBJ2-3 TRBV7-2 - - TGTGCCAGCAGTCCAAGGTTTAGAGATACGCAGTATTTT CASSPRFRDTQYF
TRBJ2-5 TRBV5-1 - - TGCGCCAGCAGCTTGATGATTGGACAGCAAGAGACCCAGTACTTC CASSLMIGQQETQYF
TRBJ1-6 TRBV28 - many TGTGCCAGCAGTGCGAGCTCCTATAATTCACCCCTCCACTTT CASSASSYNSPLHF
TRBJ2-2 TRBV20-1 - - TGCAGTGCTATCTCTCCAGTCAACACCGGGGAGCTGTTTTTT CSAISPVNTGELFF
TRBJ2-1 TRBV20-1 TRBD1 - TGCAGTGCTAGAACTCTATCCGGGACAGGGGGCTCGAATGAGCAGTTCTTC CSARTLSGTGGSNEQFF
TRBJ1-1 TRBV27 - many TGTGCCAGCAGTTCAAGGTGGGATGAAGCTTTCTTT CASSSRWDEAFF
TRBJ1-1 TRBV7-2 - - TGTGCCAGCAGCCCCCAGGGGCTGTCCACTGAAGCTTTCTTT CASSPQGLSTEAFF